This is a list of T cell receptor beta chains from one sample in a study of blood T cell repertoires in COVID-19. TCRdb keeps only in-frame clones here, not all; method: immunoSEQ multiplex PCR. The sample shows approximately 17,000 clones, roughly 87% of them seen only once. Sequences were obtained from peripheral blood. The source of these receptors is a human donor in a cohort sampled during active COVID-19. Both conserved end residues are part of each CDR3. The D gene is left open where the match is weak. Some rows have no size entry. The others give once, few or many, or a class for an expanded clone.

TRBJ2-1 TRBV5-1 NA NA TGCGCCAGCAGCTTGATAACGGGAACGGACAATGAGCAGTTCTTC CASSLITGTDNEQFF
TRBJ2-7 TRBV5-4 NA TRBD1 TGTGCCAGCAGCTTGACAGGGGGCCCCTACGAGCAGTACTTC CASSLTGGPYEQYF
TRBJ2-1 TRBV10-3 NA TRBD2 TGTGCCATCAGCTCGGGACTAGCGGGGGGGCTGGTTGAGCAGTTCTTC CAISSGLAGGLVEQFF
TRBJ1-2 TRBV2 NA TRBD1 TGTGCCAGCCTTCTTCGACAGGGTCACTATGGCTACACCTTC CASLLRQGHYGYTF
TRBJ2-3 TRBV5-4 once TRBD2 TGTGCCAGCAGCCCTCGGGGGGGCCGGGCAGATACGCAGTATTTT CASSPRGGRADTQYF
TRBJ2-1 TRBV3-1/TRBV3-2 NA NA TGTGCCAGCACCTTACAAGAGGGTGAGCAGTTCTTC CASTLQEGEQFF
TRBJ2-7 TRBV19 NA NA TGTGCCAGTGGGATATATACCAGGGACTCCTACGAGCAGTACTTC CASGIYTRDSYEQYF
TRBJ1-1 TRBV7-3 NA TRBD1 TGTGCCAGCAGCTCGGGACAGGGGTCTGAAGCTTTCTTT CASSSGQGSEAFF
TRBJ2-7 TRBV5-6 NA TRBD1 TGTGCCAGCAGAAAGACCGGACAGGCCTACGAGCAGTACTTC CASRKTGQAYEQYF
TRBJ2-2 TRBV7-9 NA NA TGTGCCAGCAGCCAGCAGGGATCGGACACCGGGGAGCTGTTTTTT CASSQQGSDTGELFF
TRBJ2-3 TRBV4-1 NA NA TGCGCCAGCAGCCGACTACCGGGCTCTGAGGAAGATACGCAGTATTTT CASSRLPGSEEDTQYF
TRBJ2-7 TRBV13 NA NA TGTGCCAGCAGCTTAGGACAGAGCTACGAGCAGTACTTC CASSLGQSYEQYF
TRBJ2-1 TRBV5-4 once TRBD1 TGTGCCAGCAGCTTCACAGGGGGCTTTGAGCAGTTCTTC CASSFTGGFEQFF
TRBJ2-3 TRBV24-1 NA NA TGTGCCACCAGAGGCGCACCGAGGGATACGCAGTATTTT CATRGAPRDTQYF
TRBJ2-7 TRBV7-2 NA NA TGTGCCAGCAGCTTAGAGACGAGGGTATACTCCTACGAGCAGTACTTC CASSLETRVYSYEQYF
TRBJ2-5 TRBV7-8 NA NA TGTGCCAGCAGCTTCCCAGGGATGGTCCAAGAGACCCAGTACTTC CASSFPGMVQETQYF
TRBJ2-3 TRBV15 NA TRBD1 TGTGCCACCAGCGGACAGGGCGGCACAGATACGCAGTATTTT CATSGQGGTDTQYF
TRBJ1-2 TRBV5-5 NA TRBD1 TGTGCCAGCAGCTTCCGGGACAGCGGTGGCTACACCTTC CASSFRDSGGYTF
TRBJ1-2 TRBV4-3 NA NA TGCGCCAGCAGCCAACGAGGACAGAATGGCTACACCTTC CASSQRGQNGYTF
TRBJ1-3 TRBV7-2 NA NA TGTGCCAGCAGCTTAGGGAGGACCTCTGGAAACACCATATATTTT CASSLGRTSGNTIYF
TRBJ2-3 TRBV29-1 once TRBD1 TGCAGCGGTACCGGGACAGGGGGTGCAGATACGCAGTATTTT CSGTGTGGADTQYF
TRBJ2-2 TRBV9 NA NA TGTGCCAGCAGCGTAGGGGGAGCCGGGGAGCTGTTTTTT CASSVGGAGELFF
TRBJ2-7 TRBV18 NA TRBD1 TGTGCCAGCTCACCACTGGACAGGGCCGAGCAGTACTTC CASSPLDRAEQYF
TRBJ2-1 TRBV27 once NA TGTGCCAGCAGTCCCCCTCTTGCGAATGAGCAGTTCTTC CASSPPLANEQFF
TRBJ2-5 TRBV7-2 NA TRBD2 TGTGCCAGCAGCCCAAATACTAGCGGGGGGGAGACCCAGTACTTC CASSPNTSGGETQYF
TRBJ1-2 TRBV6-5 once TRBD1 TGTGCCAGCAGTGACTCATGGACAGGGACCTATGGCTACACCTTC CASSDSWTGTYGYTF
TRBJ2-1 TRBV18 NA TRBD1 TGTGCCAGCTCACCGGACAGGGGGCTGAATGAGCAGTTCTTC CASSPDRGLNEQFF
TRBJ2-7 TRBV6-6 NA NA TGTGCCAGCAGTTATTCAGGGGAGTCCTACGAGCAGTACTTC CASSYSGESYEQYF
TRBJ2-7 TRBV2 NA NA TGTGCCAGCAGTTTTACCCGGGACTGGAGGTCCTACGAGCAGTACTTC CASSFTRDWRSYEQYF
TRBJ1-2 TRBV10-3 NA TRBD1 TGTGCCATCAGTTCTTCCCCGGACAGGGGGCAGGGTGGCTACACCTTC CAISSSPDRGQGGYTF
TRBJ2-7 TRBV5-1 NA TRBD1 TGCGCCAGCAGCTCCAGGGACAGGGAATCGGGGCAGTACTTC CASSSRDRESGQYF
TRBJ1-1 TRBV6-5 NA NA TGTGCCAGCAGTTACTCTTTCCAGATGAACACTGAAGCTTTCTTT CASSYSFQMNTEAFF
TRBJ2-1 TRBV10-3 once TRBD1 TGTGCCATCAGGATAACCGGGACAGGGCACAATGAGCAGTTCTTC CAIRITGTGHNEQFF
TRBJ1-3 TRBV9 once NA TGTGCCAGCAGCGTACAGGGCGGTGGAAACACCATATATTTT CASSVQGGGNTIYF
TRBJ2-3 TRBV6-4 once NA TGTGCCAGCAGTGACCCCCCAGGGCTCACAGATACGCAGTATTTT CASSDPPGLTDTQYF